These 5 T cell receptor beta chains originate from one sample sequenced in a study of CD8 T cells in ankylosing spondylitis. Study-level results: What appeared characteristic of ankylosing spondylitis blood was a TCR beta motif of under 10 highly homologous variants.

Using its own MiXCR run on the 5' RACE reads, TCRdb lists one record per CDR3 protein. Of around 890,000 distinct CDR3 sequences listed, 12% are singletons. No antigen is known for these receptors. Sequenced material: blood, either unsorted or a sorted T cell fraction (not recorded which). All receptors come from a male donor with ankylosing spondylitis.

This clonotype turned up a few times. The rearrangement uses TRBV12-3 or TRBV12-4 and TRBJ2-2; TRBD1 or TRBD2 may be the D gene (6 bases each). The CDR3 length is 17 residues. V was cut by 0 bases and J by 4 bases, with 15 bases left in between. CDR3 loop: CASSLALGGGGTGELFF. CDR3 in DNA: TGTGCCAGCAGTTTAGCGCTGGGGGGCGGTGGCACCGGGGAGCTGTTTTTT.

This clonotype has just a few counts. Here the CDR3 reads CASSGTAANYEQYF. CDR3 nucleotide sequence: TGTGCCAGCAGTGGGACCGCGGCGAACTACGAGCAGTACTTC. The genes are TRBV9 and TRBJ2-7; D may be TRBD1 or TRBD2 (5 bases each). The CDR3 is made up of 14 amino acids. Germline loops: CDR1 SGDLS, CDR2 YYNGEE. V was cut by 5 bases and J by 3 bases, with 15 bases left in between.

V is TRBV6-5 and J is TRBJ1-6; no definite D call. V lost 5 bases to trimming and J lost 10 bases, with 15 bases between them. The germline V gene has CDR1 MNHEY and CDR2 SVGAGI. This CDR3 comprises 14 residues. DNA for the CDR3: TGTGCCAGCAGTCACCCTTACCCGGGGTCACCCCTCCACTTT. It translates to CASSHPYPGSPLHF.

This clonotype appeared a few times. The CDR3 protein is CASSPSGDFYEQYF. The CDR3 region has the DNA TGCGCCAGCAGCCCTAGCGGGGACTTCTACGAGCAGTACTTC. This sequence joins TRBV5-1 and TRBJ2-7, with TRBD2 matching over 9 bases. This CDR3 spans 14 amino acids. V was pared by 4 bases and J by 3 bases, with 5 bases of the junction left unmatched. CDR1 is SGHRS and CDR2 is YFSETQ in the germline V gene.

This clonotype turned up a few times. The gene calls are TRBV7-3 and TRBJ2-3; tentative D call: TRBD2 (6 bases). Trimming stripped 1 base from V and 4 bases from J, with 9 bases between. The CDR3 extends over 14 amino acids. Germline CDR1 reads SGHTA; CDR2 reads FQGTGA. CDR3 residues: CASSLRLVPDTQYF. CDR3 in DNA: TGTGCCAGCAGCTTAAGACTAGTTCCAGATACGCAGTATTTT.